This note documents a single T cell receptor beta chain sequence. The sample originates from a study of blood T cell repertoires in COVID-19. About the study: The study drew acute and convalescent COVID-19 samples from the United States, Italy and Spain. T cells, B-cell-depleted T cells, or PBMCs supplied cDNA or gDNA.

As originally analysed: Cell counts per sample came from amplifying reference gene primers. Some clones are missing from TCRdb's copy, which holds only in-frame ones; the method was immunoSEQ multiplex PCR. The V and J calls and clone size were taken over from that table, and D and trimming were inferred from the DNA. Of some 190,000 clones in the sample, more than 75% are singletons; the top ten hold around 4.9%. Germline V lookup: CDR1 GTSNPN, CDR2 SVGIG (reference sequence). This CDR3 comprises 14 residues. Trimming shortened V by 8 bases and J by 2 bases, and 16 bases separated the two germline ends.

This chain connects TRBV30 to TRBJ2-1; D is possibly TRBD2 (5 bases). This sequence originates from a woman of 80 years or more with acute or convalescent COVID-19. Sequencing used peripheral blood. The chain's CDR3 is CALLQRSPYNEQFF. In DNA form, the CDR3 reads TGTGCCCTACTACAGCGGTCCCCCTACAATGAGCAGTTCTTC.